This entry describes one T cell receptor beta chain. The germline gene is not matched at one end of the junction; a read error may be the cause. This entry belongs to a study of tumor and adjacent non-tumor tissue in lung cancer. At the level of the study: The patients, roughly eleven men and a few women, were roughly 30 to 85 with stage I to III disease. Each sample yielded some 4 million productive TCRbeta reads on average.

Three rounds of nested PCR, following a modified ARM-PCR protocol, produced the TCRbeta library. One entry per CDR3 protein results from TCRdb running MiXCR on the multiplex PCR reads. The profile shows about 76,000 distinct CDR3 sequences, about four fifths of them singletons. No cell sorting was done before RNA was extracted from the tissue. The normal lung tissue was taken more than 3 cm from the tumor edge. This CDR3 is built from 14 residues. The germline V gene encodes CDR1 SGHDT and CDR2 YYEEEE. This sequence joins TRBV5-6 and TRBJ1-3; D remains unclear. The sequence was collected from a man between 60 and 75 years old with non-small cell lung cancer. Sequenced material: distant non-tumor lung tissue. The CDR3: CTSSLGHYGNTIYF. CDR3 sequence (DNA): TGTACCAGCAGCTTGGGTCACTATGGAAACACTATATATTTT.